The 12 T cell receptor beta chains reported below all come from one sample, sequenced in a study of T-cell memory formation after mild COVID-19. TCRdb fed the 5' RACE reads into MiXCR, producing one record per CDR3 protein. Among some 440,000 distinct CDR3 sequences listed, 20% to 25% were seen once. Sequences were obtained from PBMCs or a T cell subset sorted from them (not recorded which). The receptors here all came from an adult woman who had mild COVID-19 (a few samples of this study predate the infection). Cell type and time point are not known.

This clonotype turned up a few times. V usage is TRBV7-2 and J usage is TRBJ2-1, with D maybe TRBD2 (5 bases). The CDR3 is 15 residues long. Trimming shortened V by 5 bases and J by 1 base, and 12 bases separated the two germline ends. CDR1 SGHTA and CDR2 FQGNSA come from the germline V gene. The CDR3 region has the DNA TGTGCCAGCAGCCCCGGGATTGGATCCTACAATGAGCAGTTCTTC. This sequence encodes CASSPGIGSYNEQFF.

CDR3 sequence: CASSDGGNYGYTF. In DNA, the CDR3 is TGTGCCAGCAGCGATGGCGGCAACTATGGCTACACCTTC. The chain employs TRBV9 and TRBJ1-2; the D is unclear. The CDR3 has 13 amino acids. The ends were cut back, 3 bases at V and 2 bases at J, with 8 bases in the middle. CDR1 SGDLS and CDR2 YYNGEE come from the germline V gene.

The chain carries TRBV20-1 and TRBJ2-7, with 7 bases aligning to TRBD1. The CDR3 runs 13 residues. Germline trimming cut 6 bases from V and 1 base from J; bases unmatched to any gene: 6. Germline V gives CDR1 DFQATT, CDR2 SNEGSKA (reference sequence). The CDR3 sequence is CSAKTRGSYEQYF. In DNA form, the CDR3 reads TGCAGTGCCAAGACCAGGGGGTCCTACGAGCAGTACTTC.

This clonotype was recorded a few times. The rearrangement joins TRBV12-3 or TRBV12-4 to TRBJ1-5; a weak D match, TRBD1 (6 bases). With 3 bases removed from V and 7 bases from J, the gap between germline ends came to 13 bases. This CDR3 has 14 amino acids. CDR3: CASSFDQGRQPQHF. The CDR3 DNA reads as TGTGCCAGCAGTTTCGACCAGGGGCGGCAGCCCCAGCATTTT.

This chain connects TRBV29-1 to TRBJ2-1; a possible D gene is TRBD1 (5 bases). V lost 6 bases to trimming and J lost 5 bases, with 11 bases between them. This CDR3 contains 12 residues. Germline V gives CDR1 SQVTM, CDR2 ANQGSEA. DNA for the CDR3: TGCAGCGTCCACGACAGTAACAATGAGCAGTTCTTC. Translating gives CSVHDSNNEQFF.

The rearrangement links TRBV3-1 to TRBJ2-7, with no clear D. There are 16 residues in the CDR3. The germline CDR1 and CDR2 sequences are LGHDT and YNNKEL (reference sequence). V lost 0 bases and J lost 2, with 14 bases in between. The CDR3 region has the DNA TGTGCCAGCAGCCAAGAGGTGTGGGGATCCCCCTACGAGCAGTACTTC. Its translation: CASSQEVWGSPYEQYF.

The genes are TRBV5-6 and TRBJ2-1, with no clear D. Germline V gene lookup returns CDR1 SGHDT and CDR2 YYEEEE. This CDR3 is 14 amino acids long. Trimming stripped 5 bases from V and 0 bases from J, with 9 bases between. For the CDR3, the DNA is TGTGCCAGCAGGGAACTTAGCTCCTACAATGAGCAGTTCTTC. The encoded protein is CASRELSSYNEQFF. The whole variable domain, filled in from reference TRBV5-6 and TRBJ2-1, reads DAGVTQSPTHLIKTRGQQVTLRCSPKSGHDTVSWYQQALGQGPQFIFQYYEEEERQRGNFPDRFSGHQFPNYSSELNVNALLLGDSALYLCASRELSSYNEQFFGPGTRLTVL.

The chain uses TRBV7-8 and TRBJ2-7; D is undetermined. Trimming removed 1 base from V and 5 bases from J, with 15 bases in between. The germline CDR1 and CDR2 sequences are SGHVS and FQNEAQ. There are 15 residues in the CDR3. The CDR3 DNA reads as TGTGCCAGCAGCTTAGGGATCGGTCGTCTCGACGAGCAGTACTTC. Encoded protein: CASSLGIGRLDEQYF.

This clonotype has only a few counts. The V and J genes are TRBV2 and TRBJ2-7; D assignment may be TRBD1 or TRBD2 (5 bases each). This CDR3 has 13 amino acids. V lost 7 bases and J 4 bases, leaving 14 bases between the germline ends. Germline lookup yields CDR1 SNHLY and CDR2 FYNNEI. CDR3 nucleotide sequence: TGTGCCAGCAAGAGGGACGACTTGTACGAGCAGTACTTC. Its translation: CASKRDDLYEQYF.

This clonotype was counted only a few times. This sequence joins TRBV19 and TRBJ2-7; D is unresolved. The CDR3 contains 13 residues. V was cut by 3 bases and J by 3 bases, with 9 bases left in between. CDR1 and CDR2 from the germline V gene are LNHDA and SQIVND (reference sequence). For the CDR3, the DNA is TGTGCCAGTAGTATGGCAGCCTACTACGAGCAGTACTTC. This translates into CASSMAAYYEQYF. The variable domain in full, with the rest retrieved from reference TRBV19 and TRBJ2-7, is DGGITQSPKYLFRKEGQNVTLSCEQNLNHDAMYWYRQDPGQGLRLIYYSQIVNDFQKGDIAEGYSVSREKKESFPLTVTSAQKNPTAFYLCASSMAAYYEQYFGPGTRLTVT.

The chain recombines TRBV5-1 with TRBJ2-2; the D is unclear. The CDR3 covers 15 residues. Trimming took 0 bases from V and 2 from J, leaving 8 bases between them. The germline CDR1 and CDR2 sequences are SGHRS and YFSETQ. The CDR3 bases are TGCGCCAGCAGCTTGGATGGTTACAACACCGGGGAGCTGTTTTTT. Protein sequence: CASSLDGYNTGELFF.

CDR3 in DNA: TGTGCCAGCAGTTTCCTAGGGACAGGGGGTAACAATGAGCAGTTCTTC. This sequence encodes CASSFLGTGGNNEQFF. The rearrangement uses TRBV27 and TRBJ2-1; 11 nucleotides agree with TRBD1. The V gene end was trimmed by 3 bases and the J gene end by 5 bases; junction bases not matched to a gene: 6. This CDR3 is 16 amino acids long. Germline CDR1 is MNHEY and CDR2 is SMNVEV (reference sequence).